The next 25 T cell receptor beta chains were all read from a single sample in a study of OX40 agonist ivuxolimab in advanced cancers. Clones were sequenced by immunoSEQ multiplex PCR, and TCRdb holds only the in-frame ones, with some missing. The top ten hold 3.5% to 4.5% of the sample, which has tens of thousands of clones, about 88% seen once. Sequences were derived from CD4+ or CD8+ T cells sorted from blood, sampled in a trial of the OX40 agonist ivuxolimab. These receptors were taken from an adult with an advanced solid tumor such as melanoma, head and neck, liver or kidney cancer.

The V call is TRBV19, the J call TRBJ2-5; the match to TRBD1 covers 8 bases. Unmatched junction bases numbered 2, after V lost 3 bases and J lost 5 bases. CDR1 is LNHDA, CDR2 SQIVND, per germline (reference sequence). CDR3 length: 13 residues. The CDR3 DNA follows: TGTGCCAGTAGTATCCAGGGGGCTGAGACCCAGTACTTC. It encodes CASSIQGAETQYF. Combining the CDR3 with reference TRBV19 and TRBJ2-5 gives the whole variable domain DGGITQSPKYLFRKEGQNVTLSCEQNLNHDAMYWYRQDPGQGLRLIYYSQIVNDFQKGDIAEGYSVSREKKESFPLTVTSAQKNPTAFYLCASSIQGAETQYFGPGTRLLVL.

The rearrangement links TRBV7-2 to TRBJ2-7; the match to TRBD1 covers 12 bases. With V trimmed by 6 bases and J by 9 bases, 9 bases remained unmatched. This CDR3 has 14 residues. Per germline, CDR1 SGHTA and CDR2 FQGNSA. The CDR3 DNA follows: TGTGCCAGCAGTACCGGGACAGGGGGCGCGTTGCAGTACTTC. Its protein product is CASSTGTGGALQYF.

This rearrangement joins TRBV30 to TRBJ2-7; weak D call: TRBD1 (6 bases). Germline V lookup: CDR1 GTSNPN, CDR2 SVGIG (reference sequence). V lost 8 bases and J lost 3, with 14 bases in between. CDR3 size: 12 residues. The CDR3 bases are TGTGCCCAGAGCAGGGGTATCTACGAGCAGTACTTC. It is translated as CAQSRGIYEQYF.

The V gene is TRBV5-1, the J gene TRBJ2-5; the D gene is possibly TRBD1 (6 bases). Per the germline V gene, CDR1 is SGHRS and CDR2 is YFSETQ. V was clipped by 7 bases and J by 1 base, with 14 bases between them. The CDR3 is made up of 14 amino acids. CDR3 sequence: CASGNGGGQETQYF. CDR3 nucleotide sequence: TGCGCCAGCGGCAATGGGGGCGGCCAAGAGACCCAGTACTTC.

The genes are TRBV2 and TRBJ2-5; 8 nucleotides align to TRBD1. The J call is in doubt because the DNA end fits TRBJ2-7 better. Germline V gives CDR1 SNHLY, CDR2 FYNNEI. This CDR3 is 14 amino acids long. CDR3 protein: CASNRDRSSYEQYF. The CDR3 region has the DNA TGTGCCAGCAATCGGGACAGGAGCTCCTACGAGCAGTACTTC.

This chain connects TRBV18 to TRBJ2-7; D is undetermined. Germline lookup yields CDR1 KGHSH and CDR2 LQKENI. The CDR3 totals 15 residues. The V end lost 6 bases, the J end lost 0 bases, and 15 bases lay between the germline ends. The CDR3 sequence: CASSSGGASSYEQYF. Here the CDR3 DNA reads TGTGCCAGCTCCTCTGGCGGAGCTAGCTCCTACGAGCAGTACTTC.

The CDR3 spells CASSSPGQLNSPLHF. CDR3 bases: TGTGCCAGCAGTTCCCCGGGACAGCTTAATTCACCCCTCCACTTT. This chain links TRBV9 with TRBJ1-6, with 7 bases lining up with TRBD1. Per the germline V gene, CDR1 is SGDLS and CDR2 is YYNGEE. J was trimmed by 6 bases and V by 5 bases; bases with no gene match: 8. The CDR3 totals 15 residues.

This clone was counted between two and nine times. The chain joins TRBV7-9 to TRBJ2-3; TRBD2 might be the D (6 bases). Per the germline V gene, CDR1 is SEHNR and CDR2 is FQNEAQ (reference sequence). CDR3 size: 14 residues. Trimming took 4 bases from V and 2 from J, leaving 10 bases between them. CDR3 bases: TGTGCCAGCAGCTGGGAGGACACCACAGATACGCAGTATTTT. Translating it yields CASSWEDTTDTQYF.

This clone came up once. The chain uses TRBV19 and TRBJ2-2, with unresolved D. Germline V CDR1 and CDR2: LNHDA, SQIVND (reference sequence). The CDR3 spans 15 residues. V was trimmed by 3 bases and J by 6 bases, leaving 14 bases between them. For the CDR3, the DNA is TGTGCCAGTAGTATTGAGGTCGTGCCGGCCGGGGAGCTGTTTTTT. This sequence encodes CASSIEVVPAGELFF.

CDR3 bases: TGTGCCAGCAGGCGACCGGGTTCTGGGCTCTATGGCTACACCTTC. Translating it yields CASRRPGSGLYGYTF. The J gene is TRBJ1-2, the V gene TRBV6-5, with no clear D. The CDR3 covers 15 residues. Germline loops: CDR1 MNHEY, CDR2 SVGAGI. The germline V and J ends were trimmed by 6 bases and 4 bases, with 18 bases remaining between them.

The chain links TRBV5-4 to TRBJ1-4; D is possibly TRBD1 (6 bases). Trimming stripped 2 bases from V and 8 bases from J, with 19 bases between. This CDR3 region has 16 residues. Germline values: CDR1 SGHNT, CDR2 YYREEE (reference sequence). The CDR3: CASSFGGVGLGEKLFF. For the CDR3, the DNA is TGTGCCAGCAGCTTCGGGGGCGTGGGACTGGGCGAAAAACTGTTTTTT.

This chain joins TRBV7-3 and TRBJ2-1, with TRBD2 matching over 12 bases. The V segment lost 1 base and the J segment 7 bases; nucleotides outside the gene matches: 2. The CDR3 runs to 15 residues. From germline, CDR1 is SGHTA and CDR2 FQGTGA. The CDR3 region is CASSLMTSGRNEQFF. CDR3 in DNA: TGTGCCAGCAGCTTAATGACTAGCGGGAGAAATGAGCAGTTCTTC. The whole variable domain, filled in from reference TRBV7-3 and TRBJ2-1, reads GAGVSQTPSNKVTEKGKYVELRCDPISGHTALYWYRQSLGQGPEFLIYFQGTGAADDSGLPNDRFFAVRPEGSVSTLKIQRTERGDSAVYLCASSLMTSGRNEQFFGPGTRLTVL.

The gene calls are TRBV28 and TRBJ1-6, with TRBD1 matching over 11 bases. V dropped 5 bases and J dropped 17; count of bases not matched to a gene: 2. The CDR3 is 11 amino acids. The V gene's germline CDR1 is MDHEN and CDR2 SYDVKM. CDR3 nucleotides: TGTGCCAGCAGTGGACAGGGGGCGTTCCACTTT. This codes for CASSGQGAFHF. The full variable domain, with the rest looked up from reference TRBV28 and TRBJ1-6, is DVKVTQSSRYLVKRTGEKVFLECVQDMDHENMFWYRQDPGLGLRLIYFSYDVKMKEKGDIPEGYSVSREKKERFSLILESASTNQTSMYLCASSGQGAFHFGNGTRLTVT.

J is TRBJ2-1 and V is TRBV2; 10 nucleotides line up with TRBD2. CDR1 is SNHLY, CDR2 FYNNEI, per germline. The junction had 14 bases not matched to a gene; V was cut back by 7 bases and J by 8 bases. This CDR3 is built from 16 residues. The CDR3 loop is CASKPSSGGLIDEQFF. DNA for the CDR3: TGTGCCAGCAAGCCTTCTAGCGGGGGCCTCATAGATGAGCAGTTCTTC.

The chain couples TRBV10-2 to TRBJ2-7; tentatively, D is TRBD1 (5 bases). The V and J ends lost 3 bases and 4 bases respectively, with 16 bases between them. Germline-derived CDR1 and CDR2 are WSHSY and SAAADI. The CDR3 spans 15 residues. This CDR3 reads CASSEGASLIYEQYF. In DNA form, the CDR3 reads TGCGCCAGCAGTGAAGGGGCCTCCCTAATATACGAGCAGTACTTC.

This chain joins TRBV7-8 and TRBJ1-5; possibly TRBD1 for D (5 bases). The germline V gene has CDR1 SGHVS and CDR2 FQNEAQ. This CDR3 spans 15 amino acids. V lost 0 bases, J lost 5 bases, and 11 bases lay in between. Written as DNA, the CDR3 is TGTGCCAGCAGCTTAGCGCGGGGGATCCATCAGCCCCAGCATTTT. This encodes CASSLARGIHQPQHF.

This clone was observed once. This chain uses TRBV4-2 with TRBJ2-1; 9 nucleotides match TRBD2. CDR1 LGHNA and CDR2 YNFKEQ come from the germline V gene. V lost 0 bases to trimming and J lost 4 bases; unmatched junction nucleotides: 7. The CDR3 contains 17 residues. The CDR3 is CASSQDLGLAGYNEQFF. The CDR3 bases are TGTGCCAGCAGCCAAGATCTAGGGCTAGCGGGGTACAATGAGCAGTTCTTC.

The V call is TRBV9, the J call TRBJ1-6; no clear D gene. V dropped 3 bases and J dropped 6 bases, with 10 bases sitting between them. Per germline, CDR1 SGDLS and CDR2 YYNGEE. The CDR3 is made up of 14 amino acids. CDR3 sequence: CASSAGEVNSPLHF. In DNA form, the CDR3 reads TGTGCCAGCAGCGCAGGCGAGGTTAATTCACCCCTCCACTTT.

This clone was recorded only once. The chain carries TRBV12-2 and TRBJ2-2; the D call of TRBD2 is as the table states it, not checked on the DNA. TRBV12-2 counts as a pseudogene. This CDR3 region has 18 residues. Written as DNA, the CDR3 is TGTGCAAGTCGCTTAGCGCGAGGGCGGGAGTCCCTAACCGGGGAGCTGTTTTTT. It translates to CASRLARGRESLTGELFF.

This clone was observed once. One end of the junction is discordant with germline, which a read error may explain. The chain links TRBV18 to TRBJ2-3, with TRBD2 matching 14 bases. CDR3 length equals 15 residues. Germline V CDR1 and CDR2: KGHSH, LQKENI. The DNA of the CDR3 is TGTGCCAGCTCACCACCGGGACTAGCGGGAGATTCGCAGTATTTT. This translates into CASSPPGLAGDSQYF.

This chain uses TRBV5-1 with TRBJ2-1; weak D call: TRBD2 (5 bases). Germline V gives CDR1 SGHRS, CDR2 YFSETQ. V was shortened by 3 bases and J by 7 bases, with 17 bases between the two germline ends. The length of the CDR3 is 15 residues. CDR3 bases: TGCGCCAGCAGCTCCCTAGCTACTGTTCAGAATGAGCAGTTCTTC. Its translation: CASSSLATVQNEQFF.

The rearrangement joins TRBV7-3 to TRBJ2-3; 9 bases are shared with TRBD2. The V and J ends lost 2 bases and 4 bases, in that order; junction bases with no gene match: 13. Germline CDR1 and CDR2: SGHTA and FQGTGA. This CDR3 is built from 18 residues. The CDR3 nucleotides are TGTGCCAGCAGCTTATCTGGGCTAGCGGGGCCTAGCGCAGATACGCAGTATTTT. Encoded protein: CASSLSGLAGPSADTQYF.

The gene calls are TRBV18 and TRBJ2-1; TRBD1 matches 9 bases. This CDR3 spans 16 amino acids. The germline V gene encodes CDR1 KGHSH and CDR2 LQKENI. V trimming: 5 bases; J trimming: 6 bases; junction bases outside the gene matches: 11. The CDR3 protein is CASSVRAGTGLNEQFF. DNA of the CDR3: TGTGCCAGCTCAGTTCGAGCCGGGACAGGGCTCAATGAGCAGTTCTTC.

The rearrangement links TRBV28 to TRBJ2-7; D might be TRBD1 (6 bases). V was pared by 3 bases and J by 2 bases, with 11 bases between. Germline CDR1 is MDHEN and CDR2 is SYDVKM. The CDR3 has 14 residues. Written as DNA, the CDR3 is TGTGCCAGCAGTTTGGGGGACATAGCCTACGAGCAGTACTTC. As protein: CASSLGDIAYEQYF.

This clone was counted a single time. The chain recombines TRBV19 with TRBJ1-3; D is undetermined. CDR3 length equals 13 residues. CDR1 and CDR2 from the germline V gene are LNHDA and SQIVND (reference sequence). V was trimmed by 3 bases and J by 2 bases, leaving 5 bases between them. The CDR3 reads CASSMQPGNTIYF. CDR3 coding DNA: TGTGCCAGTAGTATGCAGCCTGGAAACACCATATATTTT.